The 23 T cell receptor beta chains below all came from one sample that was sequenced in a study of T cell responses to AZD1222 COVID-19 vaccine. This table comes from immunoSEQ multiplex PCR, and its TCRdb copy is limited to in-frame clones, with some not included. The sample includes approximately 110,000 clones, 89% of them seen just once. Sample: peripheral blood, taken on day 0 of AZD1222 vaccination. Source of these receptors: an adult in good health.

This rearrangement joins TRBV9 to TRBJ2-3; 12 bases are shared with TRBD2. The V gene's germline CDR1 is SGDLS and CDR2 YYNGEE. Trimming cost V 3 bases and J 4 bases; bases outside gene matches: 3. CDR3 length equals 15 residues. Here the CDR3 DNA reads TGTGCCAGCAGCGGACTAGCGGGAGACGCAGATACGCAGTATTTT. Protein sequence: CASSGLAGDADTQYF.

This clone was detected only once. The rearrangement uses TRBV2 and TRBJ2-3; 8 positions match TRBD2. This CDR3 spans 15 amino acids. Germline-derived CDR1 and CDR2 are SNHLY and FYNNEI. Losses at the gene ends were 7 bases for V and 0 bases for J; bases not matched to a gene: 6. The CDR3 protein is CASIGAGGSTDTQYF. CDR3 DNA: TGTGCCAGCATAGGGGCGGGAGGTAGCACAGATACGCAGTATTTT.

This clone has a single count. This chain links TRBV3-1 (or the pseudogene TRBV3-2) with TRBJ1-2; no clear D gene. Looked up from germline, CDR1 is LGHDT and CDR2 is YNNKEL (reference sequence). The CDR3 is 14 amino acids. The V and J ends lost 0 bases and 4 bases respectively, with 9 bases between them. CDR3 in amino acids: CASSQDPRFYGYTF. The CDR3, as DNA: TGTGCCAGCAGCCAAGATCCGCGTTTCTATGGCTACACCTTC.

The chain uses TRBV2 and TRBJ1-6, with a possible D match to TRBD1 (5 bases). With 1 base removed from V and 5 bases from J, the gap between germline ends came to 12 bases. The CDR3 is 16 residues long. Germline CDR1 is SNHLY and CDR2 is FYNNEI. CDR3 nucleotides: TGTGCCAGCAGTGAAGGGCAGGGAGTTAATAATTCACCCCTCCACTTT. Translating it yields CASSEGQGVNNSPLHF.

This clone has just one count. The rearrangement links TRBV5-1 to TRBJ2-3; D tentatively reads TRBD1 or TRBD2 (7 bases each). V lost 4 bases, J lost 0 bases, and 21 bases lay in between. CDR1 and CDR2 from the germline V gene are SGHRS and YFSETQ. The CDR3 loop spans 18 amino acids. The CDR3 region is CASSPRGGGGRSTDTQYF. The CDR3 DNA reads as TGCGCCAGCAGCCCCAGGGGGGGCGGCGGGAGAAGCACAGATACGCAGTATTTT.

The gene calls are TRBV3-1 (or the pseudogene TRBV3-2) and TRBJ1-2, with TRBD1 matching 12 bases. The CDR3 length is 17 residues. Germline CDR1 is LGHDT and CDR2 is YNNKEL (reference sequence). J lost 5 bases, V lost 1 base, and 8 bases had no gene match. CDR3 nucleotide sequence: TGTGCCAGCAGCCAAGTAGACGGGACAGGGGGCGTATATGGCTACACCTTC. Its translation: CASSQVDGTGGVYGYTF.

The chain uses TRBV11-3 and TRBJ1-6; D uncertain. V lost 7 bases and J lost 5, with 21 bases in between. This CDR3 is built from 17 residues. Germline lookup yields CDR1 SGHNT and CDR2 YENEEA. In DNA form, the CDR3 reads TGTGCCAGCATAGGAGGGCGACACCCTCAACATAATTCACCCCTCCACTTT. The encoded protein is CASIGGRHPQHNSPLHF.

The chain joins TRBV29-1 to TRBJ2-1; weak D call: TRBD1 (7 bases). V lost 3 bases and J lost 7, with 10 bases in between. Germline CDR1 and CDR2: SQVTM and ANQGSEA. The CDR3 is made up of 12 amino acids. The CDR3 loop reads CSVDPGGNEQFF. DNA for the CDR3: TGCAGCGTTGATCCAGGGGGGAATGAGCAGTTCTTC.

The chain is built from TRBV7-9 and TRBJ2-1; 8 bases agree with TRBD1. The CDR3 is 14 amino acids. Looked up from germline, CDR1 is SEHNR and CDR2 is FQNEAQ (reference sequence). The J segment lost 5 bases and the V segment lost 4 bases, leaving 4 bases of the junction unmatched. CDR3 sequence reads: CASSSGQANNEQFF. The CDR3 DNA follows: TGTGCCAGCAGCTCGGGACAGGCGAACAATGAGCAGTTCTTC.

This clone was seen once. The chain links TRBV5-1 to TRBJ2-5, with 7 positions matching TRBD1. The CDR3 length is 14 residues. V lost 3 bases to trimming and J lost 2 bases; unmatched junction nucleotides: 4. Germline V lookup: CDR1 SGHRS, CDR2 YFSETQ. The CDR3 reads CASSWDSTQETQYF. CDR3 sequence (DNA): TGCGCCAGCAGCTGGGACAGCACGCAAGAGACCCAGTACTTC. The entire variable domain, with the rest obtained from reference TRBV5-1 and TRBJ2-5, is as follows: KAGVTQTPRYLIKTRGQQVTLSCSPISGHRSVSWYQQTPGQGLQFLFEYFSETQRNKGNFPGRFSGRQFSNSRSEMNVSTLELGDSALYLCASSWDSTQETQYFGPGTRLLVL.

The CDR3: CASSFGITLGTEAFF. Here the CDR3 DNA reads TGTGCCAGCAGCTTTGGGATTACCCTGGGGACTGAAGCTTTCTTT. This chain joins TRBV5-6 and TRBJ1-1, with D unclear. Trimming took off 2 bases at V and 5 bases at J, with 16 bases between the two ends. Germline CDR1 is SGHDT and CDR2 is YYEEEE. The CDR3 extends over 15 amino acids.

The rearrangement joins TRBV19 to TRBJ1-1; unclear D gene. V dropped 3 bases and J dropped 0 bases, with 5 bases sitting between them. Germline CDR1 reads LNHDA; CDR2 reads SQIVND (reference sequence). This CDR3 region has 13 residues. CDR3 nucleotides: TGTGCCAGTAGTATTCAGGTGAACACTGAAGCTTTCTTT. The encoded protein is CASSIQVNTEAFF. Filled out from reference TRBV19 and TRBJ1-1, the complete variable domain reads DGGITQSPKYLFRKEGQNVTLSCEQNLNHDAMYWYRQDPGQGLRLIYYSQIVNDFQKGDIAEGYSVSREKKESFPLTVTSAQKNPTAFYLCASSIQVNTEAFFGQGTRLTVV.

The rearrangement links TRBV20-1 to TRBJ1-5, with unresolved D. This CDR3 has 16 residues. Germline V gives CDR1 DFQATT, CDR2 SNEGSKA (reference sequence). Trimming stripped 3 bases from V and 0 bases from J, with 15 bases between. The CDR3 reads CSASRYKPNSNQPQHF. CDR3 DNA sequence: TGCAGTGCTAGTAGATACAAACCAAATAGCAATCAGCCCCAGCATTTT.

The chain uses TRBV7-9 and TRBJ1-2; D might be TRBD1 (5 bases). This CDR3 comprises 14 residues. V was trimmed by 2 bases and J by 7 bases, leaving 14 bases between them. Germline CDR1 and CDR2: SEHNR and FQNEAQ (reference sequence). CDR3 DNA: TGTGCCAGCAGCTTACGGGAGGGGCCGGGTGGCTACACCTTC. Protein sequence: CASSLREGPGGYTF.

The gene calls are TRBV19 and TRBJ1-6; D may be TRBD1 (5 bases). The germline CDR1 and CDR2 sequences are LNHDA and SQIVND (reference sequence). V was trimmed by 5 bases and J by 0 bases, leaving 11 bases between them. The CDR3 is 16 residues long. The CDR3 spells CASSPLGGSYNSPLHF. The CDR3 DNA reads TGTGCCAGTAGTCCCCTGGGGGGCTCCTATAATTCACCCCTCCACTTT.

The chain is built from TRBV7-9 and TRBJ2-5; the D gene is possibly TRBD1 (5 bases). CDR1 and CDR2 (germline): SEHNR, FQNEAQ (reference sequence). V shed 0 bases and J shed 3 bases, with 5 bases lying between them. The CDR3 has 13 amino acids. The CDR3 sequence: CASSLADKETQYF. The DNA for the CDR3 is TGTGCCAGCAGCTTAGCGGACAAAGAGACCCAGTACTTC. Combining the CDR3 with reference TRBV7-9 and TRBJ2-5 gives the whole variable domain DTGVSQNPRHKITKRGQNVTFRCDPISEHNRLYWYRQTLGQGPEFLTYFQNEAQLEKSRLLSDRFSAERPKGSFSTLEIQRTEQGDSAMYLCASSLADKETQYFGPGTRLLVL.

The V gene is TRBV5-6, the J gene TRBJ1-2, with 7 bases that match TRBD1. CDR1 is SGHDT and CDR2 is YYEEEE in the germline V gene. The CDR3 covers 14 residues. The ends lost 4 bases at V and 4 bases at J; junction bases unmatched: 7. CDR3 amino acids: CASSAIQGPYGYTF. As DNA, the CDR3 is TGTGCCAGCAGCGCCATACAGGGGCCCTATGGCTACACCTTC.

In DNA form, the CDR3 reads TGTGCCAGCGGCCGGTCGGACGGTAGCAATCAGCCCCAGCATTTT. This gives the protein CASGRSDGSNQPQHF. The V and J genes are TRBV2 and TRBJ1-5, with no clear D. V lost 8 bases and J 0 bases, leaving 14 bases between the germline ends. Per the germline V gene, CDR1 is SNHLY and CDR2 is FYNNEI. CDR3 length: 15 residues.

J is TRBJ1-4 and V is TRBV27; TRBD1 matches at 7 bases. Trimming cost V 6 bases and J 5 bases; bases outside gene matches: 6. The CDR3 has 14 amino acids. CDR1 and CDR2 from the germline V gene are MNHEY and SMNVEV (reference sequence). CDR3 sequence (DNA): TGTGCCAGCAGCCTACAGGGGAACAATGAAAAACTGTTTTTT. Protein: CASSLQGNNEKLFF. Full variable domain (remainder filled in from reference TRBV27 and TRBJ1-4): EAQVTQNPRYLITVTGKKLTVTCSQNMNHEYMSWYRQDPGLGLRQIYYSMNVEVTDKGDVPEGYKVSRKEKRNFPLILESPSPNQTSLYFCASSLQGNNEKLFFGSGTQLSVL.

The gene calls are TRBV7-8 and TRBJ1-4; no clear D gene. CDR3 size: 15 residues. The V gene's germline CDR1 is SGHVS and CDR2 FQNEAQ. V was clipped by 1 base and J by 8 bases, with 14 bases between them. The CDR3 nucleotides read TGTGCCAGCAGCTTAGTCGCTACAACGAGGGAAAAACTGTTTTTT. Translated: CASSLVATTREKLFF. Variable domain in full (rest from reference TRBV7-8 and TRBJ1-4): GAGVSQSPRYKVAKRGQDVALRCDPISGHVSLFWYQQALGQGPEFLTYFQNEAQLDKSGLPSDRFFAERPEGSVSTLKIQRTQQEDSAVYLCASSLVATTREKLFFGSGTQLSVL.

The rearrangement links TRBV12-3 or TRBV12-4 to TRBJ1-1; no firm D call. V was shortened by 5 bases and J by 7 bases, with 11 bases between the two germline ends. The CDR3 length is 12 residues. CDR3 region: CASSARNHEAFF. The CDR3 nucleotides are TGTGCCAGCAGTGCGAGGAATCATGAAGCTTTCTTT.

The gene calls are TRBV19 and TRBJ1-5; no clear D gene. Trimming cost V 6 bases and J 2 bases, with 17 bases left between them. CDR1 is LNHDA and CDR2 is SQIVND in the germline V gene (reference sequence). The CDR3 spans 16 residues. CDR3 protein: CASRDSKGTRNQPQHF. In DNA form, the CDR3 reads TGTGCCAGTAGAGATTCCAAGGGAACTCGCAATCAGCCCCAGCATTTT.

This clone showed up just a few times. The chain carries TRBV4-1 and TRBJ1-3; tentative D call: TRBD1 (5 bases). In germline, CDR1 is MGHRA, CDR2 YSYEKL. The V gene lost 1 base and the J gene lost 2 bases, with 9 bases spanning the gap. The CDR3 covers 15 residues. CDR3 sequence (DNA): TGCGCCAGCAGCCAAGTTTTGGGGCCTGGAAACACCATATATTTT. Its protein is CASSQVLGPGNTIYF.